These 15 T cell receptor beta chains were sequenced from one sample in a study of Tregs in tolerant kidney transplant recipients. Only in-frame clones appear in the TCRdb table, and some are missing; sequencing was by immunoSEQ multiplex PCR. This sample has hundreds of thousands of clones; 65% to 85% occur once, and the top ten carry 0.64%. The sequencing input was CD4+ T cells from blood. Receptor source: a human donor in good health.

CDR3 coding DNA: TGTGCCAGCAGCTTGGATGGAAACACCATATATTTT. Protein: CASSLDGNTIYF. The rearrangement joins TRBV5-4 to TRBJ1-3, with D uncertain. The CDR3 spans 12 residues. V dropped 0 bases and J dropped 3 bases, with 1 base sitting between them. Germline V lookup: CDR1 SGHNT, CDR2 YYREEE (reference sequence).

The chain carries TRBV7-2 and TRBJ2-1; 8 bases align to TRBD2. With V trimmed by 3 bases and J by 8 bases, 9 bases remained unmatched. CDR1 SGHTA and CDR2 FQGNSA come from the germline V gene. CDR3 length equals 15 residues. In DNA form, the CDR3 reads TGTGCCAGCAGCTTTTTTAAAGCGGGAGCCTATGAGCAGTTCTTC. It specifies CASSFFKAGAYEQFF.

The chain combines TRBV18 with TRBJ2-3; perhaps TRBD1 as D (6 bases). The CDR3 sequence is 16 residues long. Germline V CDR1 and CDR2: KGHSH, LQKENI. V lost 3 bases to trimming and J lost 2 bases, with 15 bases between them. CDR3 sequence reads: CASSPQGLKHTDTQYF. The DNA for the CDR3 is TGTGCCAGCTCACCCCAGGGGTTGAAGCACACAGATACGCAGTATTTT.

Only one count was recorded for this clone. The chain links TRBV10-1 to TRBJ2-7, with a tentative D call TRBD1 (6 bases). The CDR3 sequence is 14 residues long. Trimming cost V 2 bases and J 2 bases, with 10 bases left between them. Germline assignment: CDR1 WNHNN and CDR2 SYGVQD (reference sequence). CDR3 DNA sequence: TGCGCCAGCAGTGAGGGGGCAGGGGCCTACGAGCAGTACTTC. It encodes CASSEGAGAYEQYF.

The rearrangement links TRBV6-5 to TRBJ1-1; 8 nucleotides align to TRBD1. The CDR3 totals 12 residues. J lost 1 base, V lost 10 bases, and 2 bases had no gene match. Germline lookup yields CDR1 MNHEY and CDR2 SVGAGI. The CDR3 here is CATGTGNTEAFF. The CDR3 DNA sequence: TGTGCCACCGGGACAGGGAACACTGAAGCTTTCTTT.

V usage is TRBV5-4 and J usage is TRBJ1-1; D is undetermined. The V end lost 4 bases, the J end lost 4 bases, and 8 bases lay between the germline ends. CDR3 length: 12 residues. Germline V CDR1 and CDR2: SGHNT, YYREEE (reference sequence). This CDR3 is CASSGSATEAFF. CDR3 sequence (DNA): TGTGCCAGCAGCGGGTCGGCCACTGAAGCTTTCTTT.

V usage is TRBV9 and J usage is TRBJ1-2, with 8 bases that match TRBD1. This CDR3 is 15 amino acids long. After removal of 3 bases from V and 0 bases from J, the junction contained 4 bases not matched to a gene. CDR1 is SGDLS, CDR2 YYNGEE, per germline. Here the CDR3 reads CASSGQGWSNYGYTF. DNA for the CDR3: TGTGCCAGCAGCGGACAGGGGTGGTCTAACTATGGCTACACCTTC.

The genes are TRBV5-4 and TRBJ2-2; D not resolved. The CDR3 spans 15 residues. Germline assignment: CDR1 SGHNT and CDR2 YYREEE (reference sequence). Deletions cut 2 bases from V and 0 bases from J, with 8 bases between. Here the CDR3 reads CASSLRSTNTGELFF. CDR3 nucleotides: TGTGCCAGCAGCTTAAGATCGACGAACACCGGGGAGCTGTTTTTT.

J is TRBJ1-2 and V is TRBV7-2; 8 nucleotides line up with TRBD1. The CDR3 covers 16 residues. J was trimmed by 3 bases and V by 7 bases; bases with no gene match: 13. Germline CDR1 reads SGHTA; CDR2 reads FQGNSA. The CDR3 loop is CASTGGGRGRYYGYTF. For the CDR3, the DNA is TGTGCCAGCACCGGAGGGGGCAGGGGGCGTTACTATGGCTACACCTTC.

This clone was seen once. The rearrangement joins TRBV10-1 to TRBJ2-7; TRBD1 matches at 9 bases. CDR1 and CDR2 from the germline V gene are WNHNN and SYGVQD (reference sequence). This CDR3 comprises 14 residues. The V and J ends lost 5 bases and 2 bases, in that order; junction bases with no gene match: 4. The CDR3 DNA sequence: TGCGCCAGCAGTACCGGGACAGGGCCCTACGAGCAGTACTTC. It specifies CASSTGTGPYEQYF.

The table lists this clone with a few counts. This rearrangement joins TRBV2 to TRBJ1-3; D is unclear. CDR3 length: 14 residues. CDR1 SNHLY and CDR2 FYNNEI come from the germline V gene. V lost 3 bases, J lost 4 bases, and 10 bases lay in between. The CDR3 DNA follows: TGTGCCAGCAGTGAGGAGAGAGGAGGAAACACCATATATTTT. It is translated as CASSEERGGNTIYF.

The rearrangement joins TRBV18 to TRBJ2-5, with 7 bases lining up with TRBD1. J was trimmed by 1 base and V by 6 bases; bases with no gene match: 11. The CDR3 extends over 16 amino acids. Germline V gives CDR1 KGHSH, CDR2 LQKENI. The CDR3 reads CASSPSGTVPQETQYF. The CDR3 coding sequence is TGTGCCAGCTCTCCATCCGGGACAGTGCCCCAAGAGACCCAGTACTTC.

This chain uses TRBV30 with TRBJ2-5; a weak D match, TRBD1 (7 bases). Trimming pared 5 bases from V and 5 bases from J, leaving 15 bases between. The CDR3 consists of 13 residues. Germline-derived CDR1 and CDR2 are GTSNPN and SVGIG (reference sequence). CDR3 residues: CAWVRGAGETQYF. DNA of the CDR3: TGTGCCTGGGTCAGGGGGGCCGGTGAGACCCAGTACTTC.

V is TRBV10-2 and J is TRBJ2-1, with 7 bases identical to TRBD2. CDR3 size: 17 residues. The trim removed 3 bases at V and 2 bases at J, leaving 10 bases unmatched. CDR1 is WSHSY, CDR2 SAAADI, per germline. The CDR3 DNA follows: TGCGCCAGCAGTGACCCGAGGGGAGGGCCTGCCTACAATGAGCAGTTCTTC. It translates to CASSDPRGGPAYNEQFF.

The J gene is TRBJ2-2, the V gene TRBV15; D is perhaps TRBD1 or TRBD2 (5 bases each). CDR1 and CDR2 (germline): LNHNV, YYDKDF (reference sequence). V was pared by 1 base and J by 6 bases, with 12 bases between. The CDR3 has 15 amino acids. The CDR3 coding sequence is TGTGCCACCAGCAGAGTACAGGCGGGCCCCGGGGAGCTGTTTTTT. Translation gives CATSRVQAGPGELFF. The full variable domain, with the rest looked up from reference TRBV15 and TRBJ2-2, is DAMVIQNPRYQVTQFGKPVTLSCSQTLNHNVMYWYQQKSSQAPKLLFHYYDKDFNNEADTPDNFQSRRPNTSFCFLDIRSPGLGDTAMYLCATSRVQAGPGELFFGEGSRLTVL.